The T cell receptor beta chain under discussion was sequenced for a study of cytomegalovirus exposure and HLA in healthy donors. General study results and limits: The study dropped some indistinguishable V segments, TRBV6-2 and TRBV6-3 among them. The availability of immune exposure information extended only to CMV serostatus. Three of the chains that were CMV-associated were confirmed in vitro to be specific for CMV antigens.

The PCR employed 60 Vbeta primers together with 13 Jbeta primers. This table comes from immunoSEQ multiplex PCR, and its TCRdb copy is limited to in-frame clones, with some not included. The sample totals around 42,000 clones. There are 15 residues in the CDR3. The V segment lost 5 bases and the J segment 1 base; nucleotides outside the gene matches: 6. From germline, CDR1 is SGHRS and CDR2 YFSETQ. In the case of this clone: Its antigen is not known.

The receptor's source is a man younger than 40 in good health and CMV-seronegative. This chain connects TRBV5-1 to TRBJ2-7; 10 nucleotides agree with TRBD2. Sequencing was performed on PBMCs. The CDR3 spells CASSLRTSGSYEQYF. The DNA of the CDR3 is TGCGCCAGCAGTTTGCGGACTAGCGGATCCTACGAGCAGTACTTC.